A selection of T cell receptor beta chains follows, all from one sample in a study of shared clonotypes between healthy human individuals. Here immunoSEQ multiplex PCR was the method, and the copy in TCRdb shows in-frame clones only, minus some. This sample has some 95,000 clones, with 68% found just once. Sequencing used memory CD8+ T cells sorted from blood. These receptors were collected from a young man in good health. CDR3s include the opening cysteine and the closing phenylalanine or tryptophan. The order of the fields is V gene, clone size, J gene, CDR3 protein. For some rows the clone size is stated as once, few or many, or as a class when expanded; others skip it.

>TRBV10-3|few|TRBJ2-7
CAISVVSYEQYF
>TRBV28|once|TRBJ2-7
CASSTGLYSYEQYF
>TRBV9|NA|TRBJ2-7
CASSVSDGKTYEQYF
>TRBV4-1|once|TRBJ1-1
CASSHWGRRRVNTEAFF
>TRBV5-6|NA|TRBJ2-7
CASSFLAGSSYEQYF
>TRBV5-4|NA|TRBJ2-3
CASSQRNFFTDTQYF
>TRBV9|NA|TRBJ1-1
CASSPQTGWATEAFF
>TRBV11-2|medium-sized|TRBJ2-7
CASSLVGGEYEQYF
>TRBV6-5|NA|TRBJ2-2
CASSYEETRGTGELFF
>TRBV27|few|TRBJ2-5
CASSLRQDQRETQYF
>TRBV5-1|once|TRBJ1-3
CASGSGNTIYF
>TRBV27|NA|TRBJ2-2
CASSWLGDRYYLTGELFF
>TRBV28|once|TRBJ2-7
CASSFGGSYEQYF
>TRBV19|NA|TRBJ1-1
CASSIPGLGTEAFF
>TRBV30|NA|NA
CAWSNIAETTYEQYF
>TRBV11-3|NA|TRBJ2-7
CASSSNVPSSGSYEQYF
>TRBV28|once|TRBJ2-5
CASSFSTSGSETQYF
>TRBV19|NA|TRBJ2-3
CASSMGQGDTDTQYF
>TRBV5-4|NA|TRBJ2-5
CASSSRSDIQETQYF
>TRBV7-8|NA|TRBJ1-2
CASSLGQGPLNYGYTF
>TRBV7-4|NA|TRBJ2-1
CASSLLGQNEQFF
>TRBV5-1|NA|TRBJ2-7
CASSLSIAGGSPYEQYF
>TRBV23-1|NA|TRBJ2-7
CASSPGGGVEQYF
>TRBV10-3|NA|TRBJ2-1
CAISEKVLGISYNEQFF
>TRBV6-5|NA|TRBJ1-1
CASRTTGGFEAFF
>TRBV27|NA|TRBJ2-2
CASSLWGNAGELFF
>TRBV30|NA|TRBJ2-1
CAWTPFAGGPVDEQFF
>TRBV6-6|few|TRBJ2-7
CASSYSISYEQYF
>TRBV5-1|NA|TRBJ2-2
CASSQLGAGNTGELFF
>TRBV7-7|NA|TRBJ2-1
CASSLAAGVGSEQFF
>TRBV30|NA|TRBJ2-6
CAWSLDSGANVLTF
>TRBV4-3|NA|TRBJ2-1
CASSQDRTGRNEQFF
>TRBV5-1|NA|TRBJ1-1
CASSPGGARAEAFF
>TRBV19|NA|TRBJ2-1
CASSRAGSRSYNEQFF
>TRBV6-6|NA|TRBJ2-7
CASSTSYEQYF
>TRBV25-1|once|TRBJ2-7
CASSDSYEQYF
>TRBV28|NA|TRBJ2-7
CASSLGFGTSGRSSYEQYF
>TRBV11-2|NA|TRBJ2-5
CASSLGGGPQETQYF
>TRBV15|once|TRBJ2-7
CATSGLTSGSVYEQYF
>TRBV10-3|NA|TRBJ2-7
CANTNLQGGEQYF
>TRBV6-4|NA|TRBJ2-3
CASSESTPAHTDTQYF